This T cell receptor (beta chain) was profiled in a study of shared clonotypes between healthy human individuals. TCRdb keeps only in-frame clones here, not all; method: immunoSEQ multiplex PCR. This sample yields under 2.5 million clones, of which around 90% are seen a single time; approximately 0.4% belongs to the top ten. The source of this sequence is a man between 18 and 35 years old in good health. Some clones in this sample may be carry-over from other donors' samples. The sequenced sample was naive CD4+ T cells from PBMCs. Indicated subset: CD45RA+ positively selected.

The CDR3 coding sequence is TGCGCCAGCAGCATAGGGACTAGCGGGATTGTAGTGGGGCAGTTCTTC. Translated: CASSIGTSGIVVGQFF. The chain links TRBV5-1 to TRBJ2-1; 13 bases are a match to TRBD2. CDR1 and CDR2 from the germline V gene are SGHRS and YFSETQ. This CDR3 comprises 16 residues. With 4 bases clipped from V and 12 bases from J, the junction kept 13 bases outside the gene matches. The whole variable domain, remainder taken from reference TRBV5-1 and TRBJ2-1, is KAGVTQTPRYLIKTRGQQVTLSCSPISGHRSVSWYQQTPGQGLQFLFEYFSETQRNKGNFPGRFSGRQFSNSRSEMNVSTLELGDSALYLCASSIGTSGIVVGQFFGPGTRLTVL.